This T cell receptor (beta chain) was retrieved from a study of blood T cell repertoires in COVID-19. Original methodology: Scientists estimated how many nucleated cells there were by amplifying reference gene primers. Some clones are missing from TCRdb's copy, which holds only in-frame ones; the method was immunoSEQ multiplex PCR. The DNA gave D and trimming, while V, J and clone size come from that table. The table lists nearly 300,000 clones, 70% to 85% of them singletons. This CDR3 is built from 17 residues. The germline gives CDR1 KGHSH, CDR2 LQKENI. The junction had 5 bases not matched to a gene; V was cut back by 5 bases and J by 1 base.

The sequenced material came from peripheral blood. This clonotype was obtained from a human donor with COVID-19, enrolled during active disease. The donor label of this sample is uncertain. This chain connects TRBV18 to TRBJ2-3; 14 bases fit TRBD2. The CDR3 region has the DNA TGTGCCAGCTCATCCGGGACTAGCGGGAGCGGCACAGATACGCAGTATTTT. It codes for CASSSGTSGSGTDTQYF.